Shown below are 9 T cell receptor beta chains from a single sample sequenced in a study of shared clonotypes between healthy human individuals. Only in-frame clones appear in the TCRdb table, and some are missing; sequencing was by immunoSEQ multiplex PCR. The data contain about 2.4 million clones, 93% of them seen just once; the ten biggest clones take up 0.36%. The sample taken for sequencing was naive CD4+ T cells from PBMCs. The subset is: CD45RA+ positively selected. The receptors originated from a man younger than 35 in good health. Some clones in this sample may be carry-over from other donors' samples.

The CDR3 protein is CASSSGEAYSNQPQHF. CDR3 DNA sequence: TGTGCCAGCAGTTCGGGGGAGGCCTATAGCAATCAGCCCCAGCATTTT. The chain employs TRBV27 and TRBJ1-5, with a possible D match to TRBD1 (5 bases). CDR3 length: 16 residues. Trimming pared 4 bases from V and 0 bases from J, leaving 13 bases between. Germline-derived CDR1 and CDR2 are MNHEY and SMNVEV (reference sequence).

The rearrangement uses TRBV5-1 and TRBJ1-1; D is unresolved. Germline CDR1 reads SGHRS; CDR2 reads YFSETQ. This CDR3 has 17 residues. V was cut by 4 bases and J by 0 bases, with 19 bases left in between. The CDR3 DNA is TGCGCCAGCAGCCTATTTGACTTGGACCGCATGAACACTGAAGCTTTCTTT. Its protein product is CASSLFDLDRMNTEAFF.

The chain links TRBV27 to TRBJ2-7; no reliable D call. Germline lookup yields CDR1 MNHEY and CDR2 SMNVEV (reference sequence). The CDR3 is 14 amino acids. Trimming stripped 6 bases from V and 2 bases from J, with 14 bases between. As DNA, the CDR3 is TGTGCCAGCAGCCCCCTCACGTTAGCCTACGAGCAGTACTTC. This codes for CASSPLTLAYEQYF.

The chain combines TRBV11-2 with TRBJ2-3; unclear D gene. V was shortened by 5 bases and J by 0 bases, with 15 bases between the two germline ends. The germline V gene has CDR1 SGHAT and CDR2 FQNNGV. There are 16 residues in the CDR3. This CDR3 is CASSPGRFTSTDTQYF. CDR3 DNA sequence: TGTGCCAGCAGCCCCGGCCGTTTTACTAGCACAGATACGCAGTATTTT. Complete variable domain (other parts from reference TRBV11-2 and TRBJ2-3): EAGVAQSPRYKIIEKRQSVAFWCNPISGHATLYWYQQILGQGPKLLIQFQNNGVVDDSQLPKDRFSAERLKGVDSTLKIQPAKLEDSAVYLCASSPGRFTSTDTQYFGPGTRLTVL.

V gene TRBV2 combines with J gene TRBJ2-2; TRBD2 matches at 8 bases. The CDR3 extends over 17 amino acids. Germline CDR1 SNHLY, CDR2 FYNNEI. The ends lost 2 bases at V and 2 bases at J; junction bases unmatched: 7. CDR3 sequence: CASSEKYLAGNTGELFF. The CDR3 DNA is TGTGCCAGCAGTGAAAAATACTTAGCGGGAAACACCGGGGAGCTGTTTTTT.

The rearrangement uses TRBV25-1 and TRBJ1-5; D call uncertain. Germline lookup yields CDR1 MGHDK and CDR2 SYGVNS. The CDR3 has 16 residues. V lost 1 base and J lost 2, with 12 bases in between. The DNA of the CDR3 is TGTGCCAGCAGTGAATCAAAAGGACCGGGCAATCAGCCCCAGCATTTT. It encodes CASSESKGPGNQPQHF.

About this clone: This same CDR3 is encoded by further DNA sequences in the sample. This sequence joins TRBV7-2 and TRBJ2-3, with D perhaps matching TRBD2 (5 bases). Germline lookup yields CDR1 SGHTA and CDR2 FQGNSA. Trimming took off 3 bases at V and 1 base at J, with 8 bases between the two ends. The CDR3 spans 14 residues. CDR3 loop: CASSFGLGTDTQYF. The CDR3 DNA sequence: TGTGCCAGCAGCTTCGGACTGGGCACAGATACGCAGTATTTT.

V usage is TRBV5-1 and J usage is TRBJ2-3; D gene ambiguous. Germline values: CDR1 SGHRS, CDR2 YFSETQ. CDR3 length: 14 residues. Trimming took off 3 bases at V and 6 bases at J, with 14 bases between the two ends. The CDR3 bases are TGCGCCAGCAGCTCGGCCCCTCCGGCGGATACGCAGTATTTT. As protein: CASSSAPPADTQYF.

The chain links TRBV28 to TRBJ1-2; D is uncertain. The CDR3 sequence is 16 residues long. Germline V CDR1 and CDR2: MDHEN, SYDVKM. V was pared by 7 bases and J by 2 bases, with 20 bases between. CDR3 amino acids: CASTLGGPEMNYGYTF. In nucleotides, the CDR3 is TGTGCCAGCACCCTCGGTGGGCCCGAGATGAACTATGGCTACACCTTC.